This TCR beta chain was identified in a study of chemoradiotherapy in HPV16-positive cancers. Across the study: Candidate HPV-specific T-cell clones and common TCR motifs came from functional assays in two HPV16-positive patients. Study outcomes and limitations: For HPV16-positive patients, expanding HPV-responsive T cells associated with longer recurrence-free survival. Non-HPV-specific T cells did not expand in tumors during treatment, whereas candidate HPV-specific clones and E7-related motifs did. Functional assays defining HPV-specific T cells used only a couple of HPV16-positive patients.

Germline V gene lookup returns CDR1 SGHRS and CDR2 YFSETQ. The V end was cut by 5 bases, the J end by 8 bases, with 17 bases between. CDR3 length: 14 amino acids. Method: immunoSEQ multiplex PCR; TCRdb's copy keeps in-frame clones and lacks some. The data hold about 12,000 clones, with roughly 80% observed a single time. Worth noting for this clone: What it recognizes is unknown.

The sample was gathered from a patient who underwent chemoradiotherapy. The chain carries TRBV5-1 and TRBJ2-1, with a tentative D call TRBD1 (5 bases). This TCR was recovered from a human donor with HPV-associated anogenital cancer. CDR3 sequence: CASRPLSLGDEQFF. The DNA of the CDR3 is TGCGCCAGCAGGCCGTTATCGTTAGGGGATGAGCAGTTCTTC. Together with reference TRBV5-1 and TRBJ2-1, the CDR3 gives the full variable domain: KAGVTQTPRYLIKTRGQQVTLSCSPISGHRSVSWYQQTPGQGLQFLFEYFSETQRNKGNFPGRFSGRQFSNSRSEMNVSTLELGDSALYLCASRPLSLGDEQFFGPGTRLTVL.